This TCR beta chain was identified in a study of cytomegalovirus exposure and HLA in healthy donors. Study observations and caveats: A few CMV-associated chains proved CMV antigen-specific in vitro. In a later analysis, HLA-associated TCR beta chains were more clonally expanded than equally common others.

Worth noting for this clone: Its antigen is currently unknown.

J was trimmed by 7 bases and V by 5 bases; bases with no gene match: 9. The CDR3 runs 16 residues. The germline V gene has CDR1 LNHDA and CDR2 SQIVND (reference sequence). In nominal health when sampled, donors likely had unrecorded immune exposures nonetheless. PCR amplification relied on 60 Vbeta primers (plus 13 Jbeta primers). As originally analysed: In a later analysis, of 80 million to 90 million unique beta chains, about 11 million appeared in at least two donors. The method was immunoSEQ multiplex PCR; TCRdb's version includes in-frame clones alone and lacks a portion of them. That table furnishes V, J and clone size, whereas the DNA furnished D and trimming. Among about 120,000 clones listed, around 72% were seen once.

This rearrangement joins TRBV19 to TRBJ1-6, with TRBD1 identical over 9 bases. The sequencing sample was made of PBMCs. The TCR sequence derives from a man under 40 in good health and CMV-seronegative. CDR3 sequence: CASSVPGQGLNSPLHF. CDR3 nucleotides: TGTGCCAGTAGTGTTCCGGGACAGGGTCTGAATTCACCCCTCCACTTT.